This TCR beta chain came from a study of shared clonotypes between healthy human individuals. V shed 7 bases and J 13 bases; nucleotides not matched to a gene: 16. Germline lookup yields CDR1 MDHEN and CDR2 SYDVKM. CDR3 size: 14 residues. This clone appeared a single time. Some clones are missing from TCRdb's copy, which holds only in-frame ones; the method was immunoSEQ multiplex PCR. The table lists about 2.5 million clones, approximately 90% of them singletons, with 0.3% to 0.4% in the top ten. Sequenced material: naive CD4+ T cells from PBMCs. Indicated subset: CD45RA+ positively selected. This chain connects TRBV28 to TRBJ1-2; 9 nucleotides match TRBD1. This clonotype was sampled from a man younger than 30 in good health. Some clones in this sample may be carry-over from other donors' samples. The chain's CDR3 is CASTPPSGQGRCTF. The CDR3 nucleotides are TGTGCCAGCACTCCCCCCTCCGGACAGGGGAGGTGCACCTTC.